This T cell receptor beta chain was recovered during a study of sequential checkpoint blockade in melanoma. Whole-study context: Each arm's sequence ended with maintenance nivolumab.

Germline lookup yields CDR1 MNHEY and CDR2 SVGAGI. Deletions cut 0 bases from V and 4 bases from J, with 6 bases between. The CDR3 is 13 amino acids. Treatment noted: randomized to nivolumab then ipilimumab (arm A) or the reverse (arm B). This table comes from immunoSEQ multiplex PCR, and its TCRdb copy is limited to in-frame clones, with some not included. Among 5,300 or so clones listed, roughly 80% were seen once. The V call is TRBV6-5, the J call TRBJ1-1; D gene ambiguous. The sequence came from a human donor with melanoma. Source: CD8+ T cells sorted from blood (inferred from file names), taken from a patient given nivolumab and ipilimumab in sequence. CDR3 amino acids: CASSYSEGTEAFF. The CDR3 nucleotides are TGTGCCAGCAGTTACTCGGAGGGCACTGAAGCTTTCTTT.